The 5 T cell receptor beta chains below all came from one sample that was sequenced in a study of post-analysis software for immune sequencing data. Study results and limitations: In patients, TRBV5-6, TRBV5-1 and TRBV20-1 belonged to five TRBV segments found more frequently than in controls.

These TCRs' antigens remain unknown. TCR beta cDNA libraries had unique molecular identifiers. MiXCR, applied by TCRdb to the PCR reads, yields one record per CDR3 protein. The table has around 710,000 distinct CDR3 sequences, roughly 50% seen once. Sequencing used blood. The receptors stem from a girl between 10 and 17 years old with multiple sclerosis.

This clonotype has a handful of counts. The chain employs TRBV29-1 and TRBJ2-1, with 9 bases matching TRBD1. The CDR3 loop spans 15 amino acids. Trimming removed 1 base from V and 4 bases from J; junction bases left unmatched: 5. Germline V gene lookup returns CDR1 SQVTM and CDR2 ANQGSEA. The CDR3 DNA follows: TGCAGCGTTGAAGTGGGGACAGGGATTTACAATGAGCAGTTCTTC. Its translation: CSVEVGTGIYNEQFF.

The genes are TRBV12-3 or TRBV12-4 and TRBJ2-1; 15 bases align to TRBD2. Unmatched junction bases numbered 4, after V lost 6 bases and J lost 10 bases. The CDR3 runs 14 residues. The CDR3 bases are TGTGCCAGCAGCAGGACTAGCGGGAGGGTCGAGCAGTTCTTC. It encodes CASSRTSGRVEQFF.

The chain joins TRBV7-2 to TRBJ2-5, with D unresolved. Germline assignment: CDR1 SGHTA and CDR2 FQGNSA. V lost 9 bases, J lost 4 bases, and 15 bases lay in between. This CDR3 has 13 amino acids. CDR3 nucleotide sequence: TGTGCCAGTACTCCTTGGTCGCCAGAGACCCAGTACTTC. It codes for CASTPWSPETQYF.

This clonotype has just one count. The chain recombines TRBV10-3 with TRBJ2-3; tentative D call: TRBD1 (6 bases). Germline CDR1 is ENHRY and CDR2 is SYGVKD. This CDR3 is built from 14 residues. V was clipped by 6 bases and J by 2 bases, with 12 bases between them. In DNA form, the CDR3 reads TGTGCCATCAGACCGGGACAATTCACAGATACGCAGTATTTT. This encodes CAIRPGQFTDTQYF.

The genes are TRBV4-1 and TRBJ2-7; D is perhaps TRBD2 (6 bases). In germline, CDR1 is MGHRA, CDR2 YSYEKL. Trimming pared 0 bases from V and 2 bases from J, leaving 11 bases between. This CDR3 comprises 15 residues. The CDR3 nucleotides read TGCGCCAGCAGCCAAGATGCGGGGCTTGCCTACGAGCAGTACTTC. It codes for CASSQDAGLAYEQYF.